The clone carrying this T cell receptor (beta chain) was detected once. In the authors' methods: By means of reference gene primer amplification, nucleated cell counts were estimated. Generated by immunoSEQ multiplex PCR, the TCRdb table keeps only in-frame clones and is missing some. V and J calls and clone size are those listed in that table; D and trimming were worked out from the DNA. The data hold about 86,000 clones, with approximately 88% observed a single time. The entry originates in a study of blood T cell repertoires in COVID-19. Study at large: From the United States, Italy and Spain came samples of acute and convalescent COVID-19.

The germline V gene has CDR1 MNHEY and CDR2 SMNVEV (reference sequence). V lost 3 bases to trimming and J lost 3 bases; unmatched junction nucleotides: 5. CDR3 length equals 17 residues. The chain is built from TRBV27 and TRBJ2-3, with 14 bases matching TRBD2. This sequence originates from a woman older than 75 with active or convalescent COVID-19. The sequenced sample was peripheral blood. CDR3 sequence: CASSLGLAGVGTDTQYF. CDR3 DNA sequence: TGTGCCAGCAGTTTGGGACTAGCGGGAGTAGGGACAGATACGCAGTATTTT.